Presented here are 31 T cell receptor beta chains from one specimen sequenced in a study of blood T cells in healthy people across ages (dated by TCRdb to 2014 to 2015). The library was built by means of 5' RACE. The instrument given in TCRdb is Illumina HiSeq 2500. The second PCR ran for about 7 to 11 cycles and used a J-beta primer mix along with a sample-barcoded 5' primer. Starting from the raw public reads, TCRdb applied fastp trimming at Q25, assembled clones with MiXCR and retained in-frame beta chains. Identical CDR3 proteins give one entry, which carries the most common genes and DNA. This sample has around 700,000 distinct CDR3 sequences in its table, and 25% of those were observed once. Of the sample, under 9.5% falls within the top ten clones. The sample was also linked to a second study, of T cells of mothers and their children.

Sequenced material: blood. The receptors derive from a boy younger than 18 in good health.

The table lists this clonotype with a few counts. J is TRBJ1-6 and V is TRBV4-1; D perhaps matches TRBD1 (5 bases). V gave up 1 base and J gave up 7 bases, with 14 bases separating them. The length of the CDR3 is 16 residues. CDR1 and CDR2 (germline): MGHRA, YSYEKL. In DNA, the CDR3 is TGCGCCAGCAGCCAAGTTTTGCAGGGAGGGAATTCACCCCTCCACTTT. Amino acid sequence: CASSQVLQGGNSPLHF.

This clonotype was recorded many times. The gene calls are TRBV28 and TRBJ2-1; D uncertain. CDR3 length: 11 amino acids. Trimming took 6 bases from V and 4 from J, leaving 4 bases between them. The germline V gene has CDR1 MDHEN and CDR2 SYDVKM. DNA for the CDR3: TGTGCCAGCAGAGGGTACAATGAGCAGTTCTTC. This encodes CASRGYNEQFF.

As for this clonotype: An end of the junction differs from the germline gene, which may be a read error. This chain joins TRBV12-3 or TRBV12-4 and TRBJ2-5; TRBD2 agrees at 7 bases. The DNA end is a closer match to TRBJ2-1, so the J assignment may be wrong. The CDR3 extends over 13 amino acids. The CDR3 is CASTREDYNEQFF. CDR3 in DNA: TGTGCCAGCACCCGGGAGGATTACAATGAACAGTTCTTC.

V gene TRBV4-3 combines with J gene TRBJ1-2; tentatively, D is TRBD1 (6 bases). The CDR3 has 15 amino acids. Looked up from germline, CDR1 is LGHNA and CDR2 is YSLEER. V gave up 2 bases and J gave up 6 bases, with 16 bases separating them. This CDR3 is CASSQSPGQMDGYTF. The DNA of the CDR3 is TGCGCCAGCAGCCAATCGCCGGGACAAATGGATGGCTACACCTTC.

This clonotype has only a few counts. One junction end disagrees with the germline gene, perhaps due to a read error. The chain carries TRBV3-1 and TRBJ2-6, with 7 bases matching TRBD1. The length of the CDR3 is 17 residues. CDR1 is LGHDT and CDR2 is YNNKEL in the germline V gene (reference sequence). The CDR3 reads CASSQLQTGSGANVPTF. CDR3 nucleotides: TGTGCCAGCAGCCAACTCCAGACAGGGTCTGGGGCCAACGTCCCGACTTTC.

The chain employs TRBV9 and TRBJ2-7; 7 bases are shared with TRBD2. The CDR3 is made up of 13 amino acids. Germline loops: CDR1 SGDLS, CDR2 YYNGEE. J was trimmed by 7 bases and V by 0 bases; bases with no gene match: 4. CDR3 DNA sequence: TGTGCCAGCAGCGTAGAGGGCGGGGGTGAGCAGTACTTC. Its protein is CASSVEGGGEQYF.

This clonotype was seen more than once but under ten times. The chain recombines TRBV3-1 with TRBJ2-7; D not resolved. The CDR3 contains 13 residues. V gave up 4 bases and J gave up 1 base, with 8 bases separating them. Germline CDR1 LGHDT, CDR2 YNNKEL (reference sequence). Written as DNA, the CDR3 is TGTGCCAGCAGCCCCCTCCAATCCTACGAGCAGTACTTC. Encoded protein: CASSPLQSYEQYF.

The rearrangement uses TRBV2 and TRBJ2-7; 7 bases line up with TRBD2. This CDR3 is built from 14 residues. J lost 5 bases, V lost 6 bases, and 10 bases had no gene match. The V gene's germline CDR1 is SNHLY and CDR2 FYNNEI. The CDR3 DNA reads TGTGCCAGCAGCCTCGGACTAGAAAGGCACGAGCAGTACTTC. Its translation is CASSLGLERHEQYF.

V usage is TRBV20-1 and J usage is TRBJ2-5; D not certain. The CDR3 totals 14 residues. The germline gives CDR1 DFQATT, CDR2 SNEGSKA (reference sequence). The V gene lost 5 bases and the J gene lost 4 bases, with 17 bases spanning the gap. For the CDR3, the DNA is TGCAGTGCTCCCGACGTAACCCTAGGAGAGACCCAGTACTTC. It is translated as CSAPDVTLGETQYF.

A few counts support this clonotype. The rearrangement uses TRBV6-5 and TRBJ1-1; possible D gene TRBD1, 5 bases. Looked up from germline, CDR1 is MNHEY and CDR2 is SVGAGI. The V end was cut by 6 bases, the J end by 1 base, with 18 bases between. The CDR3 loop spans 16 amino acids. Here the CDR3 DNA reads TGTGCCAGCAGATCAGCCGCCGGGACGGCGAACACTGAAGCTTTCTTT. Translation: CASRSAAGTANTEAFF.

This chain links TRBV9 with TRBJ2-2, with D unclear. In germline, CDR1 is SGDLS, CDR2 YYNGEE. There are 13 residues in the CDR3. Trimming took off 5 bases at V and 5 bases at J, with 10 bases between the two ends. The CDR3 loop is CASSDRLTGELFF. Here the CDR3 DNA reads TGTGCCAGCAGTGATCGGTTGACCGGGGAGCTGTTTTTT.

This chain connects TRBV6-2 or TRBV6-3 to TRBJ2-5; 13 nucleotides match TRBD2. The closer fit of TRBJ2-1 to the DNA end suggests the J call may be wrong. The CDR3 covers 15 residues. Germline CDR1 reads MNHEY; CDR2 reads SVGEGT. The CDR3 DNA is TGTGCCAGCAATCCGGGACTAGCGGGGCCCAATGAGCAGTTCTTC. It codes for CASNPGLAGPNEQFF.

This clonotype has more than one count but fewer than ten. J is TRBJ2-1 and V is TRBV6-6; no definite D call. This CDR3 has 15 residues. Trimming left V 6 bases short and J 3 bases short, with 15 bases between. CDR1 MNHNY and CDR2 SVGAGI come from the germline V gene (reference sequence). CDR3 sequence reads: CASSKEILIYNEQFF. CDR3 DNA: TGTGCCAGCAGCAAGGAGATACTCATCTACAATGAGCAGTTCTTC.

The rearrangement uses TRBV20-1 and TRBJ2-1; perhaps D is TRBD1 or TRBD2 (5 bases each). The DNA matches TRBJ2-5 better at its end, which makes the J call doubtful. From germline, CDR1 is DFQATT and CDR2 SNEGSKA (reference sequence). The CDR3 is 14 residues long. CDR3 DNA sequence: TGCAGTGCTAATTATGGGGGTATTAGAGGTGCCCAGTACTTC. This codes for CSANYGGIRGAQYF.

This clonotype was seen a handful of times. The chain has TRBV20-1 and TRBJ2-1, with D unresolved. The CDR3 covers 15 residues. Germline V lookup: CDR1 DFQATT, CDR2 SNEGSKA (reference sequence). Trimming removed 0 bases from V and 0 bases from J, with 9 bases in between. The CDR3 DNA reads TGCAGTGCTAGAGATCAGAAAAGCTCCTACAATGAGCAGTTCTTC. This translates into CSARDQKSSYNEQFF.

The chain carries TRBV11-3 and TRBJ2-2; the D gene is possibly TRBD2 (5 bases). Trimming shortened V by 7 bases and J by 3 bases, and 15 bases separated the two germline ends. CDR3 length equals 15 residues. In germline, CDR1 is SGHNT, CDR2 YENEEA. CDR3 nucleotide sequence: TGTGCCAGCACCTGGGAGAGGCTGGACACCGGGGAGCTGTTTTTT. Translated, it gives CASTWERLDTGELFF.

This clonotype was seen a few times. The CDR3 here is CSANPEQGETQYF. In DNA form, the CDR3 reads TGCAGTGCTAATCCAGAACAGGGGGAGACCCAGTACTTC. This chain links TRBV20-1 with TRBJ2-5, with 7 positions matching TRBD1. Germline V gene sequence: CDR1 DFQATT, CDR2 SNEGSKA (reference sequence). The CDR3 length is 13 residues. The J segment lost 5 bases and the V segment lost 4 bases, leaving 7 bases of the junction unmatched.

This sequence joins TRBV10-2 and TRBJ2-5, with TRBD2 matching over 13 bases. Matching the DNA end better, TRBJ2-1 makes the J call doubtful. CDR1 and CDR2 from the germline V gene are WSHSY and SAAADI. This CDR3 comprises 16 residues. This CDR3 reads CASSVPLAGGPDEQFF. DNA of the CDR3: TGCGCCAGCAGTGTCCCACTAGCGGGGGGGCCCGATGAGCAGTTCTTC.

This clonotype was seen more than once but under ten times. This chain uses TRBV3-1 with TRBJ2-7; D uncertain. The CDR3 has 11 residues. Between the trimmed V and J ends, which lost 5 bases and 6 bases, there was a span of 8 bases. Germline V gene sequence: CDR1 LGHDT, CDR2 YNNKEL (reference sequence). CDR3 residues: CASSDLSEQYF. The DNA of the CDR3 is TGTGCCAGCAGCGACCTCTCCGAGCAGTACTTC.

This clonotype was seen only a few times. The J gene is TRBJ2-3, the V gene TRBV7-9; D call uncertain. Per the germline V gene, CDR1 is SEHNR and CDR2 is FQNEAQ (reference sequence). The CDR3 contains 13 residues. V was cut by 1 base and J by 7 bases, with 9 bases left in between. The CDR3 DNA is TGTGCCAGCAGCTTAGAGTCCTCATATACGCAGTATTTT. The encoded protein is CASSLESSYTQYF.

The chain recombines TRBV7-8 with TRBJ1-5; D not resolved. Per the germline V gene, CDR1 is SGHVS and CDR2 is FQNEAQ. V was clipped by 2 bases and J by 1 base, with 9 bases between them. The CDR3 loop spans 15 amino acids. The CDR3 spells CASSLYFDSNQPQHF. The CDR3 nucleotides read TGTGCCAGCAGCTTATATTTCGACAGCAATCAGCCCCAGCATTTT.

This chain connects TRBV6-1 to TRBJ2-1, with 7 bases matching TRBD2. After removal of 0 bases from V and 3 bases from J, the junction contained 5 bases not matched to a gene. The CDR3 sequence is 16 residues long. Germline values: CDR1 MNHNS, CDR2 SASEGT. The DNA for the CDR3 is TGTGCCAGCAGTGAAGCAGGACTAGACCTCTACAATGAGCAGTTCTTC. Translation: CASSEAGLDLYNEQFF.

This clonotype showed up just a few times. This rearrangement joins TRBV9 to TRBJ2-5, with 9 bases lining up with TRBD2. The tail of the sequence fits TRBJ2-1 better, so the J call may be wrong. The CDR3 has 15 amino acids. The germline gives CDR1 SGDLS, CDR2 YYNGEE. The CDR3 loop reads CASAWAGGPINEQFF. DNA for the CDR3: TGTGCCAGCGCCTGGGCGGGAGGGCCTATCAATGAGCAGTTCTTC.

The chain employs TRBV2 and TRBJ2-3, with D possibly TRBD2 on 6 matching bases. This CDR3 region has 13 residues. CDR1 is SNHLY and CDR2 is FYNNEI in the germline V gene. Trimming stripped 6 bases from V and 4 bases from J, with 11 bases between. The CDR3 coding sequence is TGTGCCAGCAGCTTGGACTACGCAGATACGCAGTATTTT. Translating it yields CASSLDYADTQYF.

This chain uses TRBV12-3 or TRBV12-4 with TRBJ2-5; D gene unclear. The DNA matches TRBJ2-1 better at its end, which makes the J call doubtful. The CDR3 length is 14 residues. CDR3 bases: TGTGCCAGCAGGCCCGATGGGCCGTCGGGTGAGCAGTTCTTC. This sequence encodes CASRPDGPSGEQFF.

This chain connects TRBV4-1 to TRBJ2-1, with 8 positions matching TRBD1. V shed 1 base and J 10 bases; nucleotides not matched to a gene: 15. CDR1 MGHRA and CDR2 YSYEKL come from the germline V gene. This CDR3 is built from 17 residues. Here the CDR3 DNA reads TGCGCCAGCAGCCAAGCCAGGCAGGGGGCTTCGGCTAGGGAGCAGTTCTTC. This sequence encodes CASSQARQGASAREQFF.

On this clonotype itself: Relative to the germline gene, one junction end is altered; a read error may explain this. The chain has TRBV7-7 and TRBJ2-1; TRBD1 aligns across 7 bases. The CDR3 totals 16 residues. Looked up from germline, CDR1 is SSHAT and CDR2 is FNYEAQ (reference sequence). This CDR3 reads CASSLEGTVSYNEQFF. The CDR3 nucleotides read TGTGCTAGCAGCTTAGAAGGGACAGTCTCCTACAATGAGCAGTTCTTC.

The V call is TRBV20-1, the J call TRBJ2-7; the match to TRBD2 covers 13 bases. Trimming removed 0 bases from V and 4 bases from J; junction bases left unmatched: 18. CDR1 DFQATT and CDR2 SNEGSKA come from the germline V gene (reference sequence). CDR3 length: 20 residues. The CDR3 DNA reads TGCAGTGCTAGAGATACCAGACTAGCGGGAGGCGTCGTGCTTGTTTACGAGCAGTACTTC. It codes for CSARDTRLAGGVVLVYEQYF.

The gene calls are TRBV7-9 and TRBJ1-2; D is unresolved. The CDR3 runs 12 residues. Germline V lookup: CDR1 SEHNR, CDR2 FQNEAQ (reference sequence). V shed 6 bases and J shed 2 bases, with 7 bases lying between them. CDR3 DNA: TGTGCCAGCAGATCAGACAACTATGGCTACACCTTC. Its protein is CASRSDNYGYTF.

This clonotype was seen at least ten times. The chain links TRBV12-3 or TRBV12-4 to TRBJ1-1; D is unresolved. V lost 5 bases and J 5 bases, leaving 9 bases between the germline ends. This CDR3 is built from 12 residues. The CDR3 bases are TGTGCCAGCAGTCTACCGGGGACTGAAGCTTTCTTT. This encodes CASSLPGTEAFF.

The chain joins TRBV28 to TRBJ1-1; D remains ambiguous. V was trimmed by 4 bases and J by 7 bases, leaving 16 bases between them. The germline gives CDR1 MDHEN, CDR2 SYDVKM. CDR3 length: 14 amino acids. CDR3 sequence reads: CASSSLNPNLEAFF. Written as DNA, the CDR3 is TGTGCCAGCAGTTCCCTGAATCCTAACCTTGAAGCTTTCTTT.